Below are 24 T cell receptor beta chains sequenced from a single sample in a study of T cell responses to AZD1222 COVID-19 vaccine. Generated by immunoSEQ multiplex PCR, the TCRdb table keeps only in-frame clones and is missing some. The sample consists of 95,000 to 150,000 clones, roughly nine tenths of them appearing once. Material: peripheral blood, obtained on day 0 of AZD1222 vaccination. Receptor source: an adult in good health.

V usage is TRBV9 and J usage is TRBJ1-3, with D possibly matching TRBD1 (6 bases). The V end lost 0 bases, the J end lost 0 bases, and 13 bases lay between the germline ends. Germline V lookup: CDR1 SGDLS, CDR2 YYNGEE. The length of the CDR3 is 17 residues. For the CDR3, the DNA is TGTGCCAGCAGCGTAGTGTCGGGGGGCAGCTCTGGAAACACCATATATTTT. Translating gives CASSVVSGGSSGNTIYF.

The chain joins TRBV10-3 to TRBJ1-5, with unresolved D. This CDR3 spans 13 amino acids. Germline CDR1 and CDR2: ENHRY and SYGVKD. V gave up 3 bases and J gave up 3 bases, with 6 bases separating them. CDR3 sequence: CAISDALNQPQHF. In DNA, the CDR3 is TGTGCCATCAGTGACGCCCTCAATCAGCCCCAGCATTTT.

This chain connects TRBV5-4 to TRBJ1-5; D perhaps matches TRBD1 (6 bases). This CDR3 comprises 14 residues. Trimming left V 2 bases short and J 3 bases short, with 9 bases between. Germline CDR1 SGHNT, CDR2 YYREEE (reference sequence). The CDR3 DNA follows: TGTGCCAGCAGCTTACAGGGTACCAATCAGCCCCAGCATTTT. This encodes CASSLQGTNQPQHF.

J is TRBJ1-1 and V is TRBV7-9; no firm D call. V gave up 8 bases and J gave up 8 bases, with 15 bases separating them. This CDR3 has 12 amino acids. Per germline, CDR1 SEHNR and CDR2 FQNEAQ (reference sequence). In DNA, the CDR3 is TGTGCCAGCGGCACACTATTAGCCGAAGCTTTCTTT. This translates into CASGTLLAEAFF.

The CDR3 DNA reads as TGCAGCTGCAGCAGCGGGAACTCCTACGAGCAGTACTTC. This sequence encodes CSCSSGNSYEQYF. The rearrangement links TRBV29-1 to TRBJ2-7; 7 bases are shared with TRBD2. The V gene's germline CDR1 is SQVTM and CDR2 ANQGSEA. This CDR3 spans 13 amino acids. V lost 8 bases, J lost 0 bases, and 7 bases stayed unmatched.

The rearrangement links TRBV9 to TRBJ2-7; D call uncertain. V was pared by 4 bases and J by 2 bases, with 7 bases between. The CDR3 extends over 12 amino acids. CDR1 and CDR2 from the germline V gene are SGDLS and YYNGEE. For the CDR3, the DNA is TGTGCCAGCAGCTCCCTCCCCTACGAGCAGTACTTC. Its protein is CASSSLPYEQYF.

As DNA, the CDR3 is TGTGCCAGCAGTTACTCGAGTAGATCCGACTACGAGCAGTACTTC. Its protein product is CASSYSSRSDYEQYF. The rearrangement joins TRBV6-5 to TRBJ2-7; D gene uncertain. This CDR3 has 15 residues. Germline CDR1 MNHEY, CDR2 SVGAGI. V was clipped by 0 bases and J by 3 bases, with 12 bases between them.

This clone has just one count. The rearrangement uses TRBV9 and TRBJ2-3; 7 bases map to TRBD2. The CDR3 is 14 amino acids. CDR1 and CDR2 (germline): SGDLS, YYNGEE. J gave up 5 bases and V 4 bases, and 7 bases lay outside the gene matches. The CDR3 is CASSPPTGGDTQYF. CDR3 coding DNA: TGTGCCAGCAGCCCTCCAACGGGGGGAGATACGCAGTATTTT.

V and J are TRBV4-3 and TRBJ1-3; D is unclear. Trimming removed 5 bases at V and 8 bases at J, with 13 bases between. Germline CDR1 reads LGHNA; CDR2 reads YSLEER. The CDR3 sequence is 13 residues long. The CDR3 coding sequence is TGCGCCAGCAGCTCTTCGCTCGGGGACACCATATATTTT. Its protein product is CASSSSLGDTIYF.

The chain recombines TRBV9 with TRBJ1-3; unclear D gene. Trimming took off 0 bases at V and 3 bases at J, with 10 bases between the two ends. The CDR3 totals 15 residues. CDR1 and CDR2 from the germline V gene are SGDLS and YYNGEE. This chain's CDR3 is CASSVAAGSGNTIYF. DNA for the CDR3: TGTGCCAGCAGCGTAGCTGCGGGGAGTGGAAACACCATATATTTT.

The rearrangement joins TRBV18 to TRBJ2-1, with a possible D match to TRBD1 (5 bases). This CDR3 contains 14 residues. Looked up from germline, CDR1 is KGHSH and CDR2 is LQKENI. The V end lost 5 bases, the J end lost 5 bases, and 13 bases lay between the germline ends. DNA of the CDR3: TGTGCCAGCTCAAGTTTCGACAGAGACAATGAGCAGTTCTTC. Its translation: CASSSFDRDNEQFF.

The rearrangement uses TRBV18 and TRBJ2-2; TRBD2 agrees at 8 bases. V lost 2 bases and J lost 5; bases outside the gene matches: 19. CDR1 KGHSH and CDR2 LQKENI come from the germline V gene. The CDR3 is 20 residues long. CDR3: CASSPRIYQAGVTDTGELFF. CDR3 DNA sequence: TGTGCCAGCTCACCAAGGATCTATCAAGCGGGAGTGACAGATACCGGGGAGCTGTTTTTT.

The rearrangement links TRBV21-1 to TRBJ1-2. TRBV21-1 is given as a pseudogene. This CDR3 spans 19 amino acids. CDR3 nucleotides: TGTGCCAGCAGCAACAAAAGGCAAGAAGGGGGGGCTGAGGACTATGGCTACACCTTC. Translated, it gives CASSNKRQEGGAEDYGYTF.

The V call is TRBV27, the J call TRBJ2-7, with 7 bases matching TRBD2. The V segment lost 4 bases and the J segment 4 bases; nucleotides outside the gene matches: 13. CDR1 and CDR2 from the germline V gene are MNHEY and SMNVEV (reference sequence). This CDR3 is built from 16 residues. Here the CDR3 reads CASSSLASGKGYEQYF. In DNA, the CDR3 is TGTGCCAGCAGTTCCCTGGCTAGCGGCAAAGGTTACGAGCAGTACTTC.

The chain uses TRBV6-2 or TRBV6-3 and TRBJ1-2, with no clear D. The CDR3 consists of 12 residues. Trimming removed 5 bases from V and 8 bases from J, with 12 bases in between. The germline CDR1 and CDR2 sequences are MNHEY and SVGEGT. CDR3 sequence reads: CASSTRHEGYTF. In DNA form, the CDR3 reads TGTGCCAGCAGTACCCGGCATGAGGGCTACACCTTC.

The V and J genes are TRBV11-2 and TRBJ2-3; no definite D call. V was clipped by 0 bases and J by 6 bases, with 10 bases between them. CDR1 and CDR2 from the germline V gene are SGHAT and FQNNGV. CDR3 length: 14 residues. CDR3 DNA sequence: TGTGCCAGCAGCTTAGAAGGGTATGCGGATACGCAGTATTTT. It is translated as CASSLEGYADTQYF.

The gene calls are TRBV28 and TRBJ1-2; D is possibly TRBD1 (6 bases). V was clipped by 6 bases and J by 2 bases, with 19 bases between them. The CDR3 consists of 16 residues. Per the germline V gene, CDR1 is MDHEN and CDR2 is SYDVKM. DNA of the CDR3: TGTGCCAGCAGCGCATACCCAGGGGTGGAGAACTATGGCTACACCTTC. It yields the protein CASSAYPGVENYGYTF.

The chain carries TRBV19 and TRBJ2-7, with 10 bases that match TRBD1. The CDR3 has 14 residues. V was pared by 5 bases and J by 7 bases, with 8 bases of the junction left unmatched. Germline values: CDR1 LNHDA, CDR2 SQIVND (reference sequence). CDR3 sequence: CASSPDRGRGEQYF. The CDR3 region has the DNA TGTGCCAGTAGTCCTGACAGGGGGCGTGGAGAGCAGTACTTC.

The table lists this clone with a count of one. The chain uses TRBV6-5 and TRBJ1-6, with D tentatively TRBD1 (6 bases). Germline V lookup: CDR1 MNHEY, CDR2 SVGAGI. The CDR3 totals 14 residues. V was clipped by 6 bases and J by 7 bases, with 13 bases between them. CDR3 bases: TGTGCCAGCAGCCAGGTGAGGGGGAATTCACCCCTCCACTTT. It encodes CASSQVRGNSPLHF.

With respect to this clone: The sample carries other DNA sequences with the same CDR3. In DNA, the CDR3 is TGCGCCAGCAGCTTGGGGCTAGCGGGAGTAAATGAGCAGTTCTTC. Residues: CASSLGLAGVNEQFF. This chain links TRBV5-1 with TRBJ2-1; 10 nucleotides align to TRBD2. The CDR3 has 15 amino acids. Germline assignment: CDR1 SGHRS and CDR2 YFSETQ. V trimming: 0 bases; J trimming: 7 bases; junction bases outside the gene matches: 4.

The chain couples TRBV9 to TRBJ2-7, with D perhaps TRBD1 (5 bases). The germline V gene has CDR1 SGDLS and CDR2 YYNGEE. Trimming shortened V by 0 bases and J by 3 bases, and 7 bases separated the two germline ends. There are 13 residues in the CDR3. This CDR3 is CASSVADSYEQYF. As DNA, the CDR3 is TGTGCCAGCAGCGTAGCAGACAGCTACGAGCAGTACTTC.

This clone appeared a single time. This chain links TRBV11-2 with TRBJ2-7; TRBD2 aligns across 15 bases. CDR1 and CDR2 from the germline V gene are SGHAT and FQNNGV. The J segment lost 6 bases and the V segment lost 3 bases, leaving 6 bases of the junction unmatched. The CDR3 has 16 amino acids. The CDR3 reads CASSFGLAGGGSEQYF. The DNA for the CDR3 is TGTGCCAGCAGCTTCGGACTAGCGGGAGGGGGATCCGAGCAGTACTTC.

The CDR3 spells CSVDRGFGGELFF. In nucleotides, the CDR3 is TGCAGCGTCGACAGGGGGTTTGGCGGGGAGCTGTTTTTT. The chain has TRBV29-1 and TRBJ2-2, with 9 bases identical to TRBD1. This CDR3 comprises 13 residues. The J segment lost 7 bases and the V segment lost 6 bases, leaving 6 bases of the junction unmatched. In germline, CDR1 is SQVTM, CDR2 ANQGSEA.

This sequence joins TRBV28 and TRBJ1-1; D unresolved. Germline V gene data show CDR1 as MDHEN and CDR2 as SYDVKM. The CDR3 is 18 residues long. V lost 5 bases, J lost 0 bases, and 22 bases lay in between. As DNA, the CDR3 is TGTGCCAGCAGTCCGGTGGGAAGAGGCATTCCCATGAACACTGAAGCTTTCTTT. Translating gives CASSPVGRGIPMNTEAFF.